A single sample gave rise to the 16 T cell receptor beta chains below, sequenced in a study of blood T cell repertoires in COVID-19. Sequencing used immunoSEQ multiplex PCR; TCRdb keeps in-frame clones, though not all of them. Of some 50,000 clones in the sample, approximately 90% were seen once. Input material: peripheral blood. These receptors were obtained from a man between 40 and 49 years old with acute or convalescent COVID-19.

The chain is built from TRBV5-5 and TRBJ2-1; TRBD2 matches 8 bases. Germline V gene sequence: CDR1 SGHKS, CDR2 YYEKEE (reference sequence). The trim removed 3 bases at V and 5 bases at J, leaving 13 bases unmatched. The CDR3 runs to 17 residues. The CDR3 DNA follows: TGTGCCAGCAGCTCCATCGCCGGGACTAGGCTCGACAATGAGCAGTTCTTC. Its protein is CASSSIAGTRLDNEQFF.

The V call is TRBV30, the J call TRBJ1-2; tentative D call: TRBD1 (6 bases). V lost 1 base and J 3 bases, leaving 15 bases between the germline ends. Germline V gene lookup returns CDR1 GTSNPN and CDR2 SVGIG (reference sequence). The CDR3 totals 15 residues. The CDR3 region is CAWSGQGGRDYGYTF. The CDR3, as DNA: TGTGCCTGGAGTGGTCAAGGGGGGAGGGACTATGGCTACACCTTC. Full variable domain (rest looked up from reference TRBV30 and TRBJ1-2): SQTIHQWPATLVQPVGSPLSLECTVEGTSNPNLYWYRQAAGRGLQLLFYSVGIGQISSEVPQNLSASRPQDRQFILSSKKLLLSDSGFYLCAWSGQGGRDYGYTFGSGTRLTVV.

This rearrangement joins TRBV29-1 to TRBJ2-5, with D perhaps matching TRBD2 (6 bases). This CDR3 is built from 14 residues. The V and J ends lost 6 bases and 3 bases respectively, with 17 bases between them. In germline, CDR1 is SQVTM, CDR2 ANQGSEA. The CDR3 coding sequence is TGCAGCGTAGCTATAGGCGGGGCCAAAGAGACCCAGTACTTC. It is translated as CSVAIGGAKETQYF.

The chain has TRBV6-5 and TRBJ1-2, with D perhaps matching TRBD1 (5 bases). The CDR3 totals 14 residues. Germline V gene lookup returns CDR1 MNHEY and CDR2 SVGAGI. The V and J ends lost 7 bases and 5 bases respectively, with 17 bases between them. This chain's CDR3 is CASTIRGSLYGYTF. The CDR3 bases are TGTGCCAGCACGATTAGGGGCTCTCTATATGGCTACACCTTC.

This clone was observed once. The rearrangement uses TRBV6-6 and TRBJ1-1; no clear D gene. This CDR3 comprises 13 residues. CDR1 is MNHNY, CDR2 SVGAGI, per germline (reference sequence). V was pared by 7 bases and J by 6 bases, with 15 bases between. The CDR3 sequence is CASISRADSEAFF. In DNA form, the CDR3 reads TGTGCCAGCATCTCGAGGGCGGATTCTGAAGCTTTCTTT.

This sequence joins TRBV6-5 and TRBJ2-2; D possibly corresponds to TRBD1 (5 bases). Trimming removed 5 bases from V and 1 base from J, with 11 bases in between. This CDR3 comprises 15 residues. In germline, CDR1 is MNHEY, CDR2 SVGAGI. The CDR3 region has the DNA TGTGCCAGCAGTACAGGTCTACTGAACACCGGGGAGCTGTTTTTT. Translating gives CASSTGLLNTGELFF.

The J gene is TRBJ2-7, the V gene TRBV7-2; a possible D gene is TRBD2 (6 bases). The germline CDR1 and CDR2 sequences are SGHTA and FQGNSA. Trimming removed 4 bases from V and 3 bases from J, with 19 bases in between. The CDR3 is made up of 16 amino acids. CDR3 in DNA: TGTGCCAGCAGCTCCCTTATAATGGGGCGGGACTACGAGCAGTACTTC. Its translation: CASSSLIMGRDYEQYF. Full variable domain (rest looked up from reference TRBV7-2 and TRBJ2-7): GAGVSQSPSNKVTEKGKDVELRCDPISGHTALYWYRQSLGQGLEFLIYFQGNSAPDKSGLPSDRFSAERTGGSVSTLTIQRTQQEDSAVYLCASSSLIMGRDYEQYFGPGTRLTVT.

The chain is built from TRBV7-2 and TRBJ1-6, with unresolved D. Trimming cost V 2 bases and J 7 bases, with 9 bases left between them. Germline lookup yields CDR1 SGHTA and CDR2 FQGNSA. This CDR3 spans 14 amino acids. CDR3 coding DNA: TGTGCCAGCAGCTTATACGGGAGCAATTCACCCCTCCACTTT. Its protein product is CASSLYGSNSPLHF.

The J gene is TRBJ1-5, the V gene TRBV19; TRBD1 might be the D (5 bases). Germline CDR1 is LNHDA and CDR2 is SQIVND (reference sequence). The CDR3 is 16 amino acids. Trimming shortened V by 10 bases and J by 1 base, and 20 bases separated the two germline ends. The CDR3 region has the DNA TGTGCCACCGCTACTGGGGGGGATACGAGCAATCAGCCCCAGCATTTT. Translation gives CATATGGDTSNQPQHF.

The genes are TRBV2 and TRBJ2-6; TRBD1 aligns across 9 bases. The CDR3 is made up of 15 amino acids. The germline gives CDR1 SNHLY, CDR2 FYNNEI. The J segment lost 4 bases and the V segment lost 4 bases, leaving 2 bases of the junction unmatched. CDR3 residues: CASSGQGGGANVLTF. The CDR3 DNA reads TGTGCCAGCAGTGGACAGGGGGGAGGGGCCAACGTCCTGACTTTC.

This clone was seen once. V usage is TRBV5-1 and J usage is TRBJ1-3, with a weak D call TRBD1 (6 bases). The CDR3 is 16 amino acids. In germline, CDR1 is SGHRS, CDR2 YFSETQ. V was shortened by 3 bases and J by 0 bases, with 13 bases between the two germline ends. This CDR3 is CASSSGTLSSGNTIYF. CDR3 DNA sequence: TGCGCCAGCAGCTCCGGGACACTAAGCTCTGGAAACACCATATATTTT.

This rearrangement joins TRBV30 to TRBJ1-1, with D possibly matching TRBD1 (6 bases). V was clipped by 4 bases and J by 2 bases, with 11 bases between them. CDR1 and CDR2 from the germline V gene are GTSNPN and SVGIG (reference sequence). The CDR3 contains 13 residues. The CDR3 loop is CAWTPRGNTEAFF. CDR3 bases: TGTGCCTGGACCCCCAGGGGAAACACTGAAGCTTTCTTT.

The chain recombines TRBV30 with TRBJ2-3; 11 bases line up with TRBD2. V lost 2 bases and J lost 1; bases outside the gene matches: 20. Germline-derived CDR1 and CDR2 are GTSNPN and SVGIG (reference sequence). The CDR3 consists of 21 residues. The CDR3 loop is CAWSPSSRGGLAGGRTDTQYF. The CDR3 region has the DNA TGTGCCTGGAGTCCATCCTCCAGGGGTGGATTAGCGGGAGGGCGCACAGATACGCAGTATTTT.

The chain joins TRBV7-9 to TRBJ1-2; D is possibly TRBD1 (6 bases). CDR3 length: 16 amino acids. V was trimmed by 5 bases and J by 5 bases, leaving 21 bases between them. The germline CDR1 and CDR2 sequences are SEHNR and FQNEAQ (reference sequence). CDR3 region: CASSLLTRGAPYGYTF. Written as DNA, the CDR3 is TGTGCCAGCAGCCTATTAACCAGGGGCGCGCCTTATGGCTACACCTTC.

This rearrangement joins TRBV4-3 to TRBJ2-1; 12 bases fit TRBD2. Germline assignment: CDR1 LGHNA and CDR2 YSLEER. The CDR3 extends over 18 amino acids. The junction had 11 bases not matched to a gene; V was cut back by 0 bases and J by 8 bases. CDR3 nucleotides: TGCGCCAGCAGCCAAGAAAGGGTGCTAGCGGGAGGGATGGATGAGCAGTTCTTC. Translating it yields CASSQERVLAGGMDEQFF.

This chain links TRBV4-3 with TRBJ2-3; D unclear. The CDR3 length is 13 residues. Deletions cut 4 bases from V and 2 bases from J, with 7 bases between. Germline lookup yields CDR1 LGHNA and CDR2 YSLEER. CDR3 nucleotide sequence: TGCGCCAGCAGCCCCTTCGTCACAGATACGCAGTATTTT. Translated, it gives CASSPFVTDTQYF.